The rows below give T cell receptor beta chains drawn from one sample of a study of molecular identifiers for immune sequencing clone quantification. MiXCR, run by TCRdb on the PCR reads, gives a single entry per CDR3 protein. The sample shows over 550,000 distinct CDR3 sequences, about 25% of them seen only once. Sequenced: naive CD8+ T cells from blood, with Jurkat cell RNA spiked in. Source of these receptors: a human donor in good health. Some libraries in this study had Jurkat cell RNA spiked in. Both conserved end residues are part of each CDR3. Fields, in order: D gene, CDR3 length, J gene, clone size, V gene, CDR3 DNA, CDR3 protein. A D gene is named only where the DNA matches it firmly. Clone size appears in some rows only: once, few, many, or a class for an expanded clone.

D: NA
length: 15
J: TRBJ1-5
size: many
V: TRBV28
DNA: TGTGCCAGCATATACCAGGGTTTGCGCAATCAGCCCCAGCATTTT
CDR3: CASIYQGLRNQPQHF

D: TRBD1
length: 17
J: TRBJ2-3
size: NA
V: TRBV7-8
DNA: TGTGCCAGCAGCCAACACCGGGACAGGGGAGGCACAGATACGCAGTATTTT
CDR3: CASSQHRDRGGTDTQYF

D: NA
length: 14
J: TRBJ1-2
size: few
V: TRBV7-9
DNA: TGTGCCAGCAGCTTAGTGTTTCCGGACTATGGCTACACCTTC
CDR3: CASSLVFPDYGYTF

D: TRBD1
length: 14
J: TRBJ2-7
size: NA
V: TRBV20-1
DNA: TGCGGTGCTAGAGACAGGGTGGGTACCTACGAGCAGTACTTC
CDR3: CGARDRVGTYEQYF

D: NA
length: 15
J: TRBJ1-5
size: few
V: TRBV19
DNA: TGTGCCAGTAGTATAGTTCTGCGGGGGCACCAGCCCCAGCATTTT
CDR3: CASSIVLRGHQPQHF

D: NA
length: 15
J: TRBJ2-7
size: many
V: TRBV4-3
DNA: TGCGCCAGCAGCCAAGACTTGGGCGCAACCTACGAGCAGTACTTC
CDR3: CASSQDLGATYEQYF

D: TRBD2
length: 17
J: TRBJ2-4
size: many
V: TRBV5-6
DNA: TGTGCCAGCCGTAAGCTAGCGGGAGCCCCGGTCAAAAACATTCAGTACTTC
CDR3: CASRKLAGAPVKNIQYF

D: NA
length: 13
J: TRBJ1-5
size: many
V: TRBV6-1
DNA: TGTGCCAGCAGGCAGGACGGGGATCAGCCCCAGCATTTT
CDR3: CASRQDGDQPQHF

D: NA
length: 14
J: TRBJ1-6
size: NA
V: TRBV29-1
DNA: TGCAGCGTCCGTGCGGGGGGAGATAATTCACCCCTCCACTTT
CDR3: CSVRAGGDNSPLHF

D: NA
length: 15
J: TRBJ2-1
size: NA
V: TRBV7-9
DNA: TGTGCCAGCAGCTTCCGCGACCAGGGAAGGAATGAGCAGTTCTTC
CDR3: CASSFRDQGRNEQFF

D: TRBD2
length: 20
J: TRBJ2-5
size: few
V: TRBV6-2/TRBV6-3
DNA: TGTGCCAGCAGTTACTCCGGGACTAGCGGCTACCTAGGATCCCAAGAGACCCAGTACTTC
CDR3: CASSYSGTSGYLGSQETQYF